This record concerns one TCR beta chain sequence. A Seattle source enrolled patients during active infection and followed them longitudinally. This entry belongs to a study of blood T cell repertoires in COVID-19. Study-level background: Acute-phase and convalescent COVID-19 samples originated in the United States, Italy and Spain.

The method was immunoSEQ multiplex PCR; TCRdb's version includes in-frame clones alone and lacks a portion of them. The repertoire holds about 260,000 clones, with 75% to 95% as singletons. Per germline, CDR1 LGHDT and CDR2 YNNKEL (reference sequence). The CDR3 contains 15 residues. The J segment lost 8 bases and the V segment lost 4 bases, leaving 11 bases of the junction unmatched. The sample was peripheral blood. This sequence joins TRBV3-1 (or the pseudogene TRBV3-2) and TRBJ2-4; 7 positions agree with TRBD2. The TCR was taken from a person aged 18-35 years with COVID-19, enrolled during active disease. The CDR3 DNA follows: TGTGCCAGCAGCCCCGGGACGGGAGGCCCAGACATTCAGTACTTC. Translated, it gives CASSPGTGGPDIQYF.